These 9 T cell receptor beta chains originate from one sample sequenced in a study of Graves' ophthalmopathy and Graves' hyperthyroidism (dated by TCRdb to between 2017 and 2018). The sequencing machine was an Illumina HiSeq 2000. For repertoire sequencing, the TCR beta CDR3 regions were amplified from RNA transcripts. The first round was an RT-PCR using HTBI primers with the Qiagen OneStep RT-PCR kit, and this first round was followed by a second-round multiplex PCR, then size selection and purification. The public reads were reprocessed in TCRdb via fastp at Q25 and MiXCR, keeping in-frame beta chains. Under each unique CDR3 protein, matching rows form one entry showing the most common genes and DNA. This sample has around 400,000 distinct CDR3 sequences in its table, and 18% of those were observed once. The top ten clones comprise about 1.6% of the sample. Specimen: peripheral blood. The receptors shown here come from a woman aged 18-29 years with Graves' ophthalmopathy. Donor details come from another sample of the same person, matched by shared clones.

The table lists this clonotype with a few counts. V gene TRBV6-9 combines with J gene TRBJ2-7, with 10 bases lining up with TRBD1. The CDR3 loop spans 14 amino acids. Germline lookup yields CDR1 MNHGY and CDR2 SVAAGI. V lost 4 bases to trimming and J lost 11 bases; unmatched junction nucleotides: 11. The CDR3 sequence: CASSFDRDRGREYF. The DNA of the CDR3 is TGTGCCAGCAGTTTTGATAGGGACAGGGGAAGAGAGTACTTC.

The V and J genes are TRBV28 and TRBJ1-6; D unclear. V lost 6 bases and J lost 7, with 10 bases in between. The CDR3 is 13 amino acids. Germline loops: CDR1 MDHEN, CDR2 SYDVKM. CDR3 protein: CASRGLINSPLHF. The CDR3 nucleotides read TGTGCCAGCAGAGGCCTGATCAATTCACCCCTCCACTTT.

This clonotype has at least ten counts. The chain couples TRBV24-1 to TRBJ1-5, with D perhaps TRBD1 (5 bases). Germline V gives CDR1 KGHDR, CDR2 SFDVKD. Trimming shortened V by 10 bases and J by 0 bases, and 6 bases separated the two germline ends. The CDR3 contains 12 residues. CDR3 nucleotides: TGTGCCACTCAGGGTAGCAATCAGCCCCAGCATTTT. Residues: CATQGSNQPQHF.

This clonotype was detected only once. V gene TRBV12-3 or TRBV12-4 combines with J gene TRBJ2-7; tentatively, D is TRBD1 (6 bases). The V and J ends lost 5 bases and 2 bases respectively, with 22 bases between them. CDR3 length equals 17 residues. CDR3 in amino acids: CASSPSWGHLHPYEQYF. DNA of the CDR3: TGTGCCAGCAGTCCCTCATGGGGACACCTTCATCCCTACGAGCAGTACTTC.

Ten or more counts support this clonotype. The DNA for the CDR3 is TGTGCCAGCACCGCGTCTCGCTCTGGGGCCAACGTCCTGACTTTC. This sequence encodes CASTASRSGANVLTF. The chain is built from TRBV6-1 and TRBJ2-6; D gene ambiguous. Germline values: CDR1 MNHNS, CDR2 SASEGT. Trimming cost V 7 bases and J 0 bases, with 10 bases left between them. The CDR3 is made up of 15 amino acids.

This clonotype was recorded many times. The V gene is TRBV7-9, the J gene TRBJ1-2; no clear D. V was trimmed by 2 bases and J by 4 bases, leaving 11 bases between them. Germline CDR1 SEHNR, CDR2 FQNEAQ (reference sequence). CDR3 length: 14 residues. CDR3 residues: CASSLLGSPYGYTF. CDR3 coding DNA: TGTGCCAGCAGCTTATTGGGTTCTCCCTATGGCTACACCTTC.

The chain uses TRBV6-5 and TRBJ2-7, with D perhaps matching TRBD1 (6 bases). CDR1 is MNHEY, CDR2 SVGAGI, per germline. Trimming took 4 bases from V and 6 from J, leaving 16 bases between them. The CDR3 has 14 residues. CDR3 nucleotides: TGTGCCAGCAGTTCCAGGGGTTTGGGGCCCGAGCAGTACTTC. Protein sequence: CASSSRGLGPEQYF.

This clonotype appeared many times. A much larger clonotype is one base distant, so this may be a read error. The CDR3 loop is CASSCGGDEQYF. CDR3 nucleotide sequence: TGTGCCAGCAGTTGCGGCGGGGACGAGCAGTACTTC. V gene TRBV6-2 or TRBV6-3 combines with J gene TRBJ2-7; TRBD2 might be the D (6 bases). This CDR3 comprises 12 residues. Trimming pared 4 bases from V and 5 bases from J, leaving 9 bases between. Germline CDR1 and CDR2: MNHEY and SVGEGT.

This clonotype has ten or more counts. The J gene is TRBJ2-7, the V gene TRBV7-2; 9 nucleotides match TRBD2. V dropped 1 base and J dropped 7; count of bases not matched to a gene: 8. CDR1 SGHTA and CDR2 FQGNSA come from the germline V gene. CDR3 size: 15 residues. The CDR3 coding sequence is TGTGCCAGCAGCTTAGAGGCTAGCGGGACGGAAGAGCAGTACTTC. Residues: CASSLEASGTEEQYF. The full variable domain, rest sourced from reference TRBV7-2 and TRBJ2-7, is GAGVSQSPSNKVTEKGKDVELRCDPISGHTALYWYRQSLGQGLEFLIYFQGNSAPDKSGLPSDRFSAERTGGSVSTLTIQRTQQEDSAVYLCASSLEASGTEEQYFGPGTRLTVT.